The following is a TCR beta chain sequence with its context. Method: immunoSEQ multiplex PCR; TCRdb's copy keeps in-frame clones and lacks some. This table holds 100,000 to 150,000 clones, 90% found once. CDR3 length: 13 residues. The V and J ends lost 2 bases and 4 bases respectively, with 8 bases between them. Per germline, CDR1 MDHEN and CDR2 SYDVKM. The data were taken from a study of control samples from healthy donors and cancer patients. The sample consisted of blood. The chain employs TRBV28 and TRBJ2-5; D might be TRBD2 (6 bases). This sequence was found in a man between 40 and 49 years old in good health. CDR3 amino acids: CASSLMGGETQYF. The CDR3 DNA reads TGTGCCAGCAGTTTAATGGGAGGAGAGACCCAGTACTTC.